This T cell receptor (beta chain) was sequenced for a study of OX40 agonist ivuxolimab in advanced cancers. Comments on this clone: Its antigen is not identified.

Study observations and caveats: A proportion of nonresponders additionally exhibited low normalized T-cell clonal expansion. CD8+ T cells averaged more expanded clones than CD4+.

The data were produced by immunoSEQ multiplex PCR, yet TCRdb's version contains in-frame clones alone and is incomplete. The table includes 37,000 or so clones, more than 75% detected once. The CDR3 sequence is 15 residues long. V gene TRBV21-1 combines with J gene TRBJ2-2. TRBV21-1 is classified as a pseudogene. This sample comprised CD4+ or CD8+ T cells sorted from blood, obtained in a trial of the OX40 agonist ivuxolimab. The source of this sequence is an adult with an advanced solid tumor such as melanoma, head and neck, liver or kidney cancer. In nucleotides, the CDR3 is TGTGCCAGCAGCAAAGATAGGGATAACACCGGGGAGCTGTTTTTT. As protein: CASSKDRDNTGELFF.